This T cell receptor (beta chain) was found in a study of PD-1 blockade in classical Hodgkin lymphoma. Regarding time point: cycle 4 day 1 (C4D1), after 6 weeks of nivolumab. Every patient had relapsed following autologous stem cell transplantation, and cohorts differed in brentuximab vedotin exposure. Complete response, partial response or progressive disease was recorded as best response. Assay: immunoSEQ multiplex PCR; the TCRdb copy retains only in-frame clones and omits some. Of roughly 27,000 clones in the sample, 55% to 85% were seen once. The CDR3 loop spans 14 amino acids. Germline values: CDR1 SQVTM, CDR2 ANQGSEA. V was pared by 4 bases and J by 4 bases, with 16 bases between.

Sequencing was performed on peripheral blood mononuclear cells (PBMCs), taken before the fourth cycle of nivolumab. This receptor was identified in a human donor with classical Hodgkin lymphoma. The V gene is TRBV29-1, the J gene TRBJ1-1; maybe TRBD1 (5 bases). The CDR3 sequence: CSVGPGGTSTEAFF. The CDR3 bases are TGCAGCGTTGGACCCGGGGGAACATCCACTGAAGCTTTCTTT.